The 17 T cell receptor beta chains below come from one sample, sequenced in a study of T cells in Graves' hyperthyroidism and ophthalmopathy. Amplified TCR beta CDR3 regions came from RNA transcripts. The HTBI primer set was used in a first-round RT-PCR of the TCR CDR3. TCRdb itself ran the multiplex PCR reads through MiXCR, one entry per CDR3 protein. The repertoire holds about 410,000 distinct CDR3 sequences, with about 14% as singletons. Sequenced input: blood. The receptors stem from a woman in her 30s with Graves' ophthalmopathy.

This clonotype was detected only a few times. The rearrangement uses TRBV7-8 and TRBJ1-2; D gene ambiguous. There are 13 residues in the CDR3. From germline, CDR1 is SGHVS and CDR2 FQNEAQ. Trimming stripped 2 bases from V and 5 bases from J, with 9 bases between. CDR3 region: CASSLMTSYGYTF. The CDR3 nucleotides read TGTGCCAGCAGCTTAATGACCTCTTATGGCTACACCTTC.

This clonotype was seen ten or more times. This chain connects TRBV18 to TRBJ1-5; tentative D call: TRBD1 (6 bases). This CDR3 is 15 amino acids long. V dropped 3 bases and J dropped 4 bases, with 13 bases sitting between them. CDR1 is KGHSH, CDR2 LQKENI, per germline. Here the CDR3 reads CASSPQKTGNQPQHF. The CDR3 DNA reads as TGTGCCAGCTCACCGCAAAAAACAGGGAATCAGCCCCAGCATTTT.

In its sample, this clonotype was seen many times. J is TRBJ2-2 and V is TRBV7-9; a possible D gene is TRBD1 (6 bases). The CDR3 is 15 residues long. Germline CDR1 reads SEHNR; CDR2 reads FQNEAQ (reference sequence). V lost 6 bases and J lost 3, with 14 bases in between. The CDR3 DNA reads as TGTGCCAGCAGTTCCCAGGGGCTCGACACCGGGGAGCTGTTTTTT. Encoded protein: CASSSQGLDTGELFF.

This clonotype showed up just a few times. The V gene is TRBV4-1, the J gene TRBJ2-6; 7 nucleotides line up with TRBD1. This CDR3 spans 20 amino acids. Per the germline V gene, CDR1 is MGHRA and CDR2 is YSYEKL. The V gene end was trimmed by 0 bases and the J gene end by 0 bases; junction bases not matched to a gene: 11. The CDR3 spells CASSQDGTAIKSSGANVLTF. The DNA of the CDR3 is TGCGCCAGCAGCCAAGACGGGACAGCCATTAAGAGCTCTGGGGCCAACGTCCTGACTTTC.

This clonotype was detected ten times or more. This rearrangement joins TRBV7-3 to TRBJ2-3; 8 bases match TRBD2. CDR1 and CDR2 (germline): SGHTA, FQGTGA. The CDR3 spans 15 residues. Trimming cost V 0 bases and J 6 bases; bases outside gene matches: 5. In DNA, the CDR3 is TGTGCCAGCAGCTTAACTTCGGGGGGGCGCGATACGCAGTATTTT. It translates to CASSLTSGGRDTQYF.

This chain joins TRBV5-1 and TRBJ2-5; TRBD1 agrees at 9 bases. Per germline, CDR1 SGHRS and CDR2 YFSETQ. V lost 0 bases to trimming and J lost 4 bases; unmatched junction nucleotides: 4. CDR3 length: 15 amino acids. CDR3 DNA sequence: TGCGCCAGCAGCTTGGGGGGGACAGGGACAGAGACCCAGTACTTC. Translation: CASSLGGTGTETQYF.

This clonotype was observed many times. This chain links TRBV7-9 with TRBJ2-1, with D tentatively TRBD1 (5 bases). Trimming removed 2 bases from V and 2 bases from J, with 16 bases in between. Germline V gives CDR1 SEHNR, CDR2 FQNEAQ (reference sequence). The CDR3 consists of 17 residues. CDR3 sequence reads: CASSLLRRQSAYNEQFF. In DNA, the CDR3 is TGTGCCAGCAGCTTATTGCGGCGACAGAGCGCCTACAATGAGCAGTTCTTC.

About this clonotype itself: This clone may be a read error of a much larger clone one base away. This chain links TRBV20-1 with TRBJ2-1; D assignment may be TRBD1 or TRBD2 (5 bases each). This CDR3 region has 13 residues. Germline CDR1 and CDR2: DFQATT and SNEGSKA (reference sequence). The CDR3 region has the DNA TGCAGTGCTAGAGATCCCAGGGAGAATGAGCAGCTCTTC. Its translation is CSARDPRENEQLF.

V usage is TRBV7-9 and J usage is TRBJ1-5; the D gene is possibly TRBD1 (5 bases). Germline assignment: CDR1 SEHNR and CDR2 FQNEAQ (reference sequence). V lost 5 bases, J lost 3 bases, and 20 bases lay in between. CDR3 size: 17 residues. The CDR3 DNA follows: TGTGCCAGCAGCCCCGGCCCGATAACAGGTTACAATCAGCCCCAGCATTTT. Translation gives CASSPGPITGYNQPQHF.

Of note for this clonotype: Just one base apart from a much larger clone, this may be a read error. The rearrangement links TRBV25-1 to TRBJ2-1; 8 bases map to TRBD1. The CDR3 sequence is 14 residues long. Germline V lookup: CDR1 MGHDK, CDR2 SYGVNS. Here the CDR3 DNA reads TGTGTCAGCAGTCCCCTCCGCAGGGGGCTTGAGCAGTTCTTC. Its translation: CVSSPLRRGLEQFF.

In its sample, this clonotype was seen many times. The chain has TRBV6-1 and TRBJ1-1; maybe TRBD1 (6 bases). Germline V gives CDR1 MNHNS, CDR2 SASEGT. CDR3 length equals 15 residues. Trimming pared 1 base from V and 3 bases from J, leaving 12 bases between. This CDR3 reads CASSEVRGGDTEAFF. CDR3 in DNA: TGTGCCAGCAGTGAAGTAAGGGGGGGGGACACTGAAGCTTTCTTT.

This clonotype has at least ten counts. J is TRBJ2-3 and V is TRBV12-3 or TRBV12-4; D unclear. V lost 6 bases, J lost 6 bases, and 13 bases lay in between. The CDR3 is made up of 13 amino acids. CDR3 sequence reads: CASRRRVIDTQYF. The CDR3 bases are TGTGCCAGCAGACGCCGCGTGATTGATACGCAGTATTTT.

This clonotype was seen a handful of times. The V and J genes are TRBV9 and TRBJ2-7; D remains ambiguous. The CDR3 contains 14 residues. Looked up from germline, CDR1 is SGDLS and CDR2 is YYNGEE. Trimming shortened V by 0 bases and J by 6 bases, and 13 bases separated the two germline ends. CDR3 nucleotide sequence: TGTGCCAGCAGCGTAGCTCCCGCGCCCCGCGAGCAGTACTTC. Its protein is CASSVAPAPREQYF.

Ten or more counts support this clonotype. This chain connects TRBV3-1 to TRBJ1-2, with 7 bases identical to TRBD1. This CDR3 region has 13 residues. Germline CDR1 and CDR2: LGHDT and YNNKEL (reference sequence). The V and J ends lost 7 bases and 2 bases, in that order; junction bases with no gene match: 4. The CDR3 region is CASNRGGNYGYTF. CDR3 nucleotides: TGTGCCAGCAACAGGGGAGGCAACTATGGCTACACCTTC. Supplemented by reference TRBV3-1 and TRBJ1-2, the full variable domain reads DTAVSQTPKYLVTQMGNDKSIKCEQNLGHDTMYWYKQDSKKFLKIMFSYNNKELIINETVPNRFSPKSPDKAHLNLHINSLELGDSAVYFCASNRGGNYGYTFGSGTRLTVV.

On this clonotype itself: Its ends do not fully match the called genes, so a read error is possible. The rearrangement joins TRBV5-4 to TRBJ1-1; 9 nucleotides line up with TRBD1. There are 14 residues in the CDR3. Germline V CDR1 and CDR2: SGHNT, YYREEE (reference sequence). For the CDR3, the DNA is TGTGCCGGCAGTGATACAGGGGGCTTCACTGAAGCTTTCTTT. Protein sequence: CAGSDTGGFTEAFF. Supplemented by reference TRBV5-4 and TRBJ1-1, the full variable domain reads ETGVTQSPTHLIKTRGQQVTLRCSSQSGHNTVSWYQQALGQGPQFIFQYYREEENGRGNFPPRFSGLQFPNYSSELNVNALELDDSALYLCAGSDTGGFTEAFFGQGTRLTVV.

This clonotype was counted many times. J is TRBJ1-6 and V is TRBV6-1, with D unclear. Trimming left V 5 bases short and J 9 bases short, with 5 bases between. Germline-derived CDR1 and CDR2 are MNHNS and SASEGT. The CDR3 length is 11 residues. The DNA for the CDR3 is TGTGCCAGCAGTTACGCTTCACCCCTCCACTTT. Translated, it gives CASSYASPLHF.

There are many counts of this clonotype. The CDR3 loop reads CATTDTTDTEAFF. The CDR3 DNA sequence: TGTGCCACCACGGACACCACTGACACTGAAGCTTTCTTT. The V call is TRBV28, the J call TRBJ1-1, with a tentative D call TRBD1 (5 bases). In germline, CDR1 is MDHEN, CDR2 SYDVKM. The length of the CDR3 is 13 residues. V shed 10 bases and J shed 3 bases, with 15 bases lying between them.